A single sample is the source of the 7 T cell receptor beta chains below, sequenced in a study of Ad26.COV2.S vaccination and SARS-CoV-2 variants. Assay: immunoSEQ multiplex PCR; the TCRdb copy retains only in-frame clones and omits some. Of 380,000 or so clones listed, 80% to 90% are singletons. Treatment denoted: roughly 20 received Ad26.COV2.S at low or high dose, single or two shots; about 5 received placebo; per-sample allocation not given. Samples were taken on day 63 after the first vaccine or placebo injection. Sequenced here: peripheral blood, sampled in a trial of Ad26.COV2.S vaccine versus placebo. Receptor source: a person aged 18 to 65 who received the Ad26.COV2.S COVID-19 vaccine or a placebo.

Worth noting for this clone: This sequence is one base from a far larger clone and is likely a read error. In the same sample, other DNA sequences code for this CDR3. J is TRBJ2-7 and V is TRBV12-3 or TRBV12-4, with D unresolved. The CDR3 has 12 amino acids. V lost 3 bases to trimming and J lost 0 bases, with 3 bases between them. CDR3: CASSFGSYEQYF. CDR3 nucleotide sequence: TGTGCCAGCAGTTTTGGCTCCTACGAGCAGTACTTC.

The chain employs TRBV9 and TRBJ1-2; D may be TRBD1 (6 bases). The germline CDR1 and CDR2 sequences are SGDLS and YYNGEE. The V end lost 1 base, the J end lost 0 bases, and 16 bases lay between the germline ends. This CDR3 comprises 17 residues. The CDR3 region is CASSVKGEGQANYGYTF. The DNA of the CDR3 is TGTGCCAGCAGCGTAAAGGGGGAGGGCCAAGCTAACTATGGCTACACCTTC.

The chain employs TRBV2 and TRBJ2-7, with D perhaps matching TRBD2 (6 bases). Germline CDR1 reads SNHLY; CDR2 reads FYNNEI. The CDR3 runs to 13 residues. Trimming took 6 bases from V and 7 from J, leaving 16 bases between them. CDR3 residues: CASRRPGGEEQYF. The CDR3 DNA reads TGTGCCAGCAGAAGGCCCGGAGGGGAAGAGCAGTACTTC.

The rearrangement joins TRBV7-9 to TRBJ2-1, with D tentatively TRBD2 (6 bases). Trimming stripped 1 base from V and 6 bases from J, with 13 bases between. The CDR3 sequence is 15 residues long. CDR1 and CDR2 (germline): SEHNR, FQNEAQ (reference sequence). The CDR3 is CASSLVSGFSNEQFF. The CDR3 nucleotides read TGTGCCAGCAGCTTAGTTAGCGGCTTCTCCAATGAGCAGTTCTTC. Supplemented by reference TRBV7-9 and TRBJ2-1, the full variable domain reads DTGVSQNPRHKITKRGQNVTFRCDPISEHNRLYWYRQTLGQGPEFLTYFQNEAQLEKSRLLSDRFSAERPKGSFSTLEIQRTEQGDSAMYLCASSLVSGFSNEQFFGPGTRLTVL.

The CDR3 bases are TGTGCCATCAGTGAGTCACAGGGACAAGAGACCCAGTACTTC. It is translated as CAISESQGQETQYF. V usage is TRBV10-3 and J usage is TRBJ2-5, with a tentative D call TRBD1 (6 bases). The germline V and J ends were trimmed by 0 bases and 2 bases, with 7 bases remaining between them. CDR3 length equals 14 residues. Germline lookup yields CDR1 ENHRY and CDR2 SYGVKD.

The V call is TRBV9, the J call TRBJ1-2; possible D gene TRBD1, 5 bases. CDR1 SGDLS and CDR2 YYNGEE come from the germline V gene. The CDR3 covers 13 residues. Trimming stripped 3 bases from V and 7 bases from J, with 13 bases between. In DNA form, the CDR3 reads TGTGCCAGCAGCGCCCCAGGGTATGGTGGCTACACCTTC. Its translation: CASSAPGYGGYTF.

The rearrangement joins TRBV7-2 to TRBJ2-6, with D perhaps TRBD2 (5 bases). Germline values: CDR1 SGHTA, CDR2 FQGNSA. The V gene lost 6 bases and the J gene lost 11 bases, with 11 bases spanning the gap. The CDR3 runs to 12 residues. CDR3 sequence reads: CASSTDSYVLTF. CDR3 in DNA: TGTGCCAGCAGTACGGACTCTTACGTCCTGACTTTC.